This T cell receptor (beta chain) was captured in a study of response to subunit inactivated influenza vaccine. About this clonotype: Its target is not known.

Germline lookup yields CDR1 LGHNA and CDR2 YNFKEQ. The CDR3 sequence is 17 residues long. Between the trimmed V and J ends, which lost 0 bases and 5 bases, there was a span of 19 bases. TCRdb fed the RT-PCR reads into MiXCR, producing one record per CDR3 protein. The sample shows 500,000 to 600,000 distinct CDR3 sequences, 10% to 15% of them seen only once. Study-level points and caveats: The study's authors posited that every seasonal influenza vaccination enlists few new T cells.

V is TRBV4-2 and J is TRBJ2-5; D remains unclear. The starting material was PBMCs from blood, obtained 40 to 50 days after vaccination. The receptor's source is a man aged 50 to 59 who received an inactivated influenza vaccine. The CDR3 here is CASSQDTGGALGETQYF. CDR3 sequence (DNA): TGTGCCAGCAGCCAAGATACGGGCGGAGCCTTGGGGGAGACCCAGTACTTC.